The present entry profiles one T cell receptor (beta chain) with its context. Germline CDR1 reads MDHEN; CDR2 reads SYDVKM. The CDR3 consists of 13 residues. V lost 6 bases, J lost 1 base, and 8 bases lay in between. These data belong to a study of blood T cell repertoires in COVID-19. Study-level information: Italy, Spain and the United States were the sources of the convalescent and acute COVID-19 samples.

Only in-frame clones appear in the TCRdb table, and some are missing; sequencing was by immunoSEQ multiplex PCR. The sample lists roughly 290,000 clones; 70% to 90% were seen once. Sequences were obtained from peripheral blood. The sequence was obtained from a woman aged 45 to 65 who had recovered from COVID-19. The V and J genes are TRBV28 and TRBJ2-3; maybe TRBD1 (6 bases). The CDR3 DNA reads TGTGCCAGCAGAAACAGGGGCACAGATACGCAGTATTTT. It is translated as CASRNRGTDTQYF.